The rows below give T cell receptor beta chains drawn from one sample of a study of T-cell reconstitution after alpha-beta-depleted transplantation in children. TCRdb used MiXCR to reprocess the PCR reads, holding one entry per CDR3 protein. This table has about 410,000 distinct CDR3 sequences, 20% appearing once. This specimen consisted of PBMCs from the stem cell graft donor, obtained from the stem cell graft. Receptors were obtained from a human donor who donated a stem cell graft to a child with acute myeloid leukemia. Each CDR3 is given without its conserved first and last residue.

ASSPDRVANTGELF	TRBV4-1	TRBJ2-2
ASSLVSYLYEQF	TRBV7-2	TRBJ2-1
ASTIRGGLGEQY	TRBV27	TRBJ2-7
ANTRPGQGVTDTQY	TRBV12-3/TRBV12-4	TRBJ2-3
ASSLPRGRAETQY	TRBV12-3/TRBV12-4	TRBJ2-5
ASSQVFSGKNIQY	TRBV4-1	TRBJ2-4
ASSYSGKTEAF	TRBV6-2/TRBV6-3	TRBJ1-1
SARDRVLGTSGRVHEQF	TRBV20-1	TRBJ2-1
SAEGATETQY	TRBV20-1	TRBJ2-5
SVGTNYGYT	TRBV29-1	TRBJ1-2
ASSFGTSGRAYNEQF	TRBV7-2	TRBJ2-1
ASRLAGDSGELF	TRBV10-2	TRBJ2-2
ASSLVGGGGVGTQY	TRBV7-2	TRBJ2-3
ASSSPQLTSGVYNEQF	TRBV27	TRBJ2-1
ASSTTSDTQY	TRBV12-3/TRBV12-4	TRBJ2-3
ASSFSPYGYT	TRBV28	TRBJ1-2
ASSSLGGEAF	TRBV27	TRBJ1-1
ASSSVATGVRNEQF	TRBV27	TRBJ2-1
ATSDPGQEQF	TRBV24-1	TRBJ2-1
ASSRPGQPLGTGELF	TRBV4-1	TRBJ2-2
ATSDLLGQISYEQY	TRBV24-1	TRBJ2-7
ATSDREASGGLISYNEQF	TRBV24-1	TRBJ2-1
ASSVRDRAPEQY	TRBV2	TRBJ2-7
AISEADYEQY	TRBV10-3	TRBJ2-7
ASKPPGENYGYT	TRBV28	TRBJ1-2
ASSSGTGGYGYT	TRBV7-2	TRBJ1-2
ASSELAGGQNEQF	TRBV6-4	TRBJ2-1
ASSEAAGTVTSGNTIY	TRBV6-1	TRBJ1-3
ASSHPRTGANNNEQF	TRBV25-1	TRBJ2-1
SARDSTSGRRRETQY	TRBV20-1	TRBJ2-5
ASRLTSGTDTQY	TRBV6-1	TRBJ2-3
ACSGSSYEQY	TRBV6-6	TRBJ2-7
ASSSCGRQVSNEQF	TRBV5-1	TRBJ2-1
ASSIGMSKNIQY	TRBV28	TRBJ2-4
ASSQSGRGNEQF	TRBV4-1	TRBJ2-1
SVGRMNTEAF	TRBV29-1	TRBJ1-1
ASSFPLAGHNEQF	TRBV7-2	TRBJ2-1
ATLGGAGANVLT	TRBV28	TRBJ2-6
SASSGPREDTQY	TRBV20-1	TRBJ2-3
ASSPWGNTEAF	TRBV7-2	TRBJ1-1
AISGGTDGELF	TRBV10-3	TRBJ2-2
SARKGGVSDYGYT	TRBV20-1	TRBJ1-2
ASSQEEGATDTQY	TRBV4-2	TRBJ2-3
SVEGGTSGVSYEQY	TRBV29-1	TRBJ2-7
SAWTGQDYNEQF	TRBV20-1	TRBJ2-1
SVGGTAGNTIY	TRBV29-1	TRBJ1-3
ASSYPGLAGADTQY	TRBV6-5	TRBJ2-3
ASSSARMNGSNQPQH	TRBV12-3/TRBV12-4	TRBJ1-5
ASSLTGTAYNEQF	TRBV7-3	TRBJ2-1
ASSSRAADANEQF	TRBV11-2	TRBJ2-1
ASSYSAGTDTQY	TRBV6-5	TRBJ2-3